This TCR beta chain derives from a study of T cells after yellow fever vaccination. Findings and limits, study-wide: The CD4 compartment and the CD8 compartment contained a small share of clonotypes in common. Subsequent to the booster, the majority of primary-vaccination clones reappeared (about 97% CD4, 88% CD8).

Worth noting for this clonotype: Its specificity is not known.

The CDR3 spans 13 residues. V lost 1 base and J 4 bases, leaving 7 bases between the germline ends. The germline gives CDR1 MNHNS, CDR2 SASEGT. UMIs were added to TCR cDNA along with a universal primer site when it was made by 5'RACE template switching. One entry per CDR3 protein, called by TCRdb with MiXCR from the 5' RACE reads. This table has some 220,000 distinct CDR3 sequences, roughly 3% appearing once. The chain has TRBV6-1 and TRBJ1-2; D remains unclear. Sequenced here: CD4+ T cells sorted from PBMCs, sampled 10 days after the yellow fever booster vaccination. The origin of this receptor is a man aged 18 to 29 who received the YFV17D yellow fever vaccine. The CDR3 bases are TGTGCCAGCAGTGAAGACGGGGTCTATGGCTACACCTTC. This encodes CASSEDGVYGYTF.